The 18 T cell receptor beta chains below were found in one sample sequenced in a study of blood T cell repertoires in COVID-19. The assay was immunoSEQ multiplex PCR, and TCRdb's table has in-frame clones only and misses some. The sample consists of about 190,000 clones, 70% to 90% of them appearing once. Sequencing used peripheral blood. Receptors originate from an older woman with active or convalescent COVID-19.

The rearrangement links TRBV5-1 to TRBJ1-1; TRBD1 aligns across 9 bases. The CDR3 has 15 amino acids. The germline V gene has CDR1 SGHRS and CDR2 YFSETQ. The V segment lost 3 bases and the J segment 2 bases; nucleotides outside the gene matches: 5. CDR3 sequence (DNA): TGCGCCAGCAGCTCCACAGGGGGCCTCAACACTGAAGCTTTCTTT. Translated, it gives CASSSTGGLNTEAFF.

This clone was seen a few times. This rearrangement joins TRBV14 to TRBJ1-1; no firm D call. The CDR3 loop spans 17 amino acids. Trimming pared 4 bases from V and 1 base from J, leaving 19 bases between. Germline V CDR1 and CDR2: SGHDN, FVKESK. The chain's CDR3 is CASSPRGWRGENTEAFF. CDR3 nucleotides: TGTGCCAGCAGCCCTCGGGGATGGAGAGGAGAGAACACTGAAGCTTTCTTT.

The rearrangement uses TRBV9 and TRBJ2-1; 11 nucleotides line up with TRBD2. The junction had 5 bases not matched to a gene; V was cut back by 0 bases and J by 0 bases. CDR3 length equals 18 residues. Germline CDR1 SGDLS, CDR2 YYNGEE. In nucleotides, the CDR3 is TGTGCCAGCAGCGTAGGGACTAGCGGGCGGAGCTCCTACAATGAGCAGTTCTTC. It yields the protein CASSVGTSGRSSYNEQFF.

The chain employs TRBV2 and TRBJ2-2, with a weak D call TRBD2 (6 bases). Germline V gene lookup returns CDR1 SNHLY and CDR2 FYNNEI. The V end lost 6 bases, the J end lost 8 bases, and 16 bases lay between the germline ends. The CDR3 covers 14 residues. The CDR3 bases are TGTGCCAGCAGGCCTCCTTCTAGCGTAGGGGAGCTGTTTTTT. It codes for CASRPPSSVGELFF.

In DNA form, the CDR3 reads TGTGCCAGTAGTATCCCCGGGGGTAACTATGGCTACACCTTC. Its protein product is CASSIPGGNYGYTF. This chain uses TRBV19 with TRBJ1-2, with a weak D call TRBD1 (5 bases). With 3 bases removed from V and 1 base from J, the gap between germline ends came to 9 bases. There are 14 residues in the CDR3. Germline V CDR1 and CDR2: LNHDA, SQIVND (reference sequence).

The V and J genes are TRBV6-5 and TRBJ2-7, with 8 bases identical to TRBD1. Germline V gives CDR1 MNHEY, CDR2 SVGAGI. The CDR3 runs to 13 residues. The V gene end was trimmed by 7 bases and the J gene end by 1 base; junction bases not matched to a gene: 3. The chain's CDR3 is CASTQGASYEQYF. The CDR3 region has the DNA TGTGCCAGCACGCAGGGGGCTTCCTACGAGCAGTACTTC.

The V call is TRBV15, the J call TRBJ2-1; 9 nucleotides agree with TRBD2. The CDR3 has 17 residues. J lost 4 bases, V lost 1 base, and 8 bases had no gene match. Germline CDR1 and CDR2: LNHNV and YYDKDF (reference sequence). The CDR3 sequence is CATSRAGLAQTYNEQFF. CDR3 sequence (DNA): TGTGCCACCAGCAGAGCCGGACTAGCGCAAACATACAATGAGCAGTTCTTC.

The chain employs TRBV7-9 and TRBJ2-1; weak D call: TRBD1 (7 bases). Germline V gene lookup returns CDR1 SEHNR and CDR2 FQNEAQ (reference sequence). Trimming left V 5 bases short and J 4 bases short, with 18 bases between. The CDR3 totals 16 residues. In DNA form, the CDR3 reads TGTGCCAGCAGCCCCCCCTTGGAGGGGGCTTACAATGAGCAGTTCTTC. Translation: CASSPPLEGAYNEQFF.

This clone appeared many times. This chain links TRBV29-1 with TRBJ2-3; tentatively, D is TRBD1 (6 bases). Germline V gene lookup returns CDR1 SQVTM and CDR2 ANQGSEA. The CDR3 sequence is 12 residues long. Written as DNA, the CDR3 is TGCAGTCACCGGACAGGCACAGATACGCAGTATTTT. This gives the protein CSHRTGTDTQYF.

The chain links TRBV20-1 to TRBJ2-1, with D perhaps TRBD1 (5 bases). CDR1 and CDR2 from the germline V gene are DFQATT and SNEGSKA (reference sequence). The CDR3 has 13 residues. Trimming stripped 3 bases from V and 6 bases from J, with 12 bases between. The CDR3 DNA sequence: TGCAGTGCTAGTCAAGGGGCCGGCAATGAGCAGTTCTTC. It yields the protein CSASQGAGNEQFF.

The gene calls are TRBV19 and TRBJ2-1; 16 positions match TRBD2. Germline V gene lookup returns CDR1 LNHDA and CDR2 SQIVND (reference sequence). The CDR3 contains 15 residues. The junction had 3 bases not matched to a gene; V was cut back by 5 bases and J by 8 bases. CDR3 loop: CASSPGTSGRDEQFF. The CDR3 DNA follows: TGTGCCAGTAGTCCCGGGACTAGCGGGAGGGATGAGCAGTTCTTC.

The chain uses TRBV28 and TRBJ2-7; D is perhaps TRBD1 (5 bases). This CDR3 has 14 residues. With 4 bases removed from V and 0 bases from J, the gap between germline ends came to 10 bases. Germline V gene lookup returns CDR1 MDHEN and CDR2 SYDVKM. CDR3 DNA: TGTGCCAGCAGTTACAGCAGGGTCTCCTACGAGCAGTACTTC. This translates into CASSYSRVSYEQYF. The complete variable domain, with remaining parts taken from reference TRBV28 and TRBJ2-7, reads DVKVTQSSRYLVKRTGEKVFLECVQDMDHENMFWYRQDPGLGLRLIYFSYDVKMKEKGDIPEGYSVSREKKERFSLILESASTNQTSMYLCASSYSRVSYEQYFGPGTRLTVT.

The chain links TRBV6-5 to TRBJ2-6, with D possibly TRBD1 on 6 matching bases. The V end lost 4 bases, the J end lost 1 base, and 8 bases lay between the germline ends. Looked up from germline, CDR1 is MNHEY and CDR2 is SVGAGI. CDR3 length: 15 residues. In nucleotides, the CDR3 is TGTGCCAGCAGTTCCGACAGGTCTGGGGCCAACGTCCTGACTTTC. Amino acids: CASSSDRSGANVLTF.

The chain recombines TRBV28 with TRBJ1-2; D gene uncertain. The CDR3 totals 15 residues. The V and J ends lost 5 bases and 2 bases respectively, with 15 bases between them. Germline-derived CDR1 and CDR2 are MDHEN and SYDVKM. CDR3 coding DNA: TGTGCCAGCAGTCCCGGTGGGCTTGGGAACTATGGCTACACCTTC. Its translation is CASSPGGLGNYGYTF.

V and J are TRBV5-5 and TRBJ2-2, with D uncertain. V was trimmed by 2 bases and J by 2 bases, leaving 7 bases between them. CDR3 size: 14 residues. CDR1 and CDR2 from the germline V gene are SGHKS and YYEKEE (reference sequence). The CDR3 DNA reads as TGTGCCAGCAGCTTAATAGCCAACACCGGGGAGCTGTTTTTT. The encoded protein is CASSLIANTGELFF.

J is TRBJ2-2 and V is TRBV19; TRBD2 matches 13 bases. Germline CDR1 is LNHDA and CDR2 is SQIVND (reference sequence). Trimming took 6 bases from V and 4 from J; bases not matched to a gene: 11. The CDR3 runs to 18 residues. The DNA of the CDR3 is TGTGCCAGTAGAATGTTAGGACTAGCGGGGGATCCCACCGGGGAGCTGTTTTTT. Translation gives CASRMLGLAGDPTGELFF.

The chain couples TRBV6-5 to TRBJ2-7; weak D call: TRBD1 (6 bases). The CDR3 sequence is 14 residues long. V lost 5 bases and J lost 0, with 11 bases in between. Germline CDR1 is MNHEY and CDR2 is SVGAGI. The CDR3 nucleotides read TGTGCCAGCAGTCGGGACACCAGCTCCTACGAGCAGTACTTC. It yields the protein CASSRDTSSYEQYF.

This clone has only a few counts. The V and J genes are TRBV3-1 (or the pseudogene TRBV3-2) and TRBJ1-2, with TRBD1 identical over 9 bases. Germline V gene sequence: CDR1 LGHDT, CDR2 YNNKEL (reference sequence). This CDR3 has 14 amino acids. V lost 4 bases and J lost 7; bases outside the gene matches: 7. Written as DNA, the CDR3 is TGTGCCAGCAGCCCACCCACAGGGGGCTTTGGCTACACCTTC. It encodes CASSPPTGGFGYTF.